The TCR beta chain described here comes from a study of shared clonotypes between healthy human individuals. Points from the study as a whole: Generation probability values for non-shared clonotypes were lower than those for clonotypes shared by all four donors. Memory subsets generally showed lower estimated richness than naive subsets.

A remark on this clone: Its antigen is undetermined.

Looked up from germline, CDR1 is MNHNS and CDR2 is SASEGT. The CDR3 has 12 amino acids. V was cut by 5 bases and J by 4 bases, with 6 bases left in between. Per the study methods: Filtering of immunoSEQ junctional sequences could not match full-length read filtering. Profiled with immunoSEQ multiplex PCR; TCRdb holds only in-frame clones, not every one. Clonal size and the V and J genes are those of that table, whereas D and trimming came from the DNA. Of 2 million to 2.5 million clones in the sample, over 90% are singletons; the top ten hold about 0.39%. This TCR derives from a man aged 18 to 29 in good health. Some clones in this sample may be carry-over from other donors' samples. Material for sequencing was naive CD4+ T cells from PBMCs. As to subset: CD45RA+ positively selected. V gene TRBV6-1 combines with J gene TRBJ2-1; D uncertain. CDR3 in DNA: TGTGCCAGCAGTCAGGTATACAATGAGCAGTTCTTC. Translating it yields CASSQVYNEQFF.